The 18 T cell receptor beta chains listed next were all sequenced from one sample in a study of blood T cell repertoires in COVID-19. Data came from immunoSEQ multiplex PCR; TCRdb stores just in-frame clones and leaves some out. The sample lists 400,000 to 450,000 clones; roughly 89% were seen once. The sample was peripheral blood. These receptors were taken from a man between 18 and 29 years old with COVID-19, enrolled during active disease.

The V gene is TRBV27, the J gene TRBJ2-1, with D possibly matching TRBD1 (6 bases). Per the germline V gene, CDR1 is MNHEY and CDR2 is SMNVEV (reference sequence). This CDR3 is built from 12 residues. The ends were cut back, 5 bases at V and 9 bases at J, with 11 bases in the middle. CDR3: CASSLPGVEQFF. As DNA, the CDR3 is TGTGCCAGCAGTCTTCCAGGGGTTGAGCAGTTCTTC.

This clone occurred once. The rearrangement links TRBV9 to TRBJ1-1; D not resolved. Per the germline V gene, CDR1 is SGDLS and CDR2 is YYNGEE. This CDR3 contains 13 residues. V was trimmed by 0 bases and J by 5 bases, leaving 8 bases between them. The CDR3 here is CASSVGGRTEAFF. The CDR3 DNA reads as TGTGCCAGCAGCGTAGGAGGGCGTACTGAAGCTTTCTTT.

The gene calls are TRBV2 and TRBJ1-5, with D maybe TRBD1 (6 bases). The CDR3 extends over 14 amino acids. CDR1 and CDR2 (germline): SNHLY, FYNNEI. The V gene lost 6 bases and the J gene lost 0 bases, with 9 bases spanning the gap. The CDR3 DNA is TGTGCCAGCAGAGGACAGTATAGCAATCAGCCCCAGCATTTT. This encodes CASRGQYSNQPQHF.

The V and J genes are TRBV5-1 and TRBJ2-5; 11 bases match TRBD1. The germline V gene encodes CDR1 SGHRS and CDR2 YFSETQ. Germline trimming cut 7 bases from V and 5 bases from J; bases unmatched to any gene: 10. CDR3 length equals 15 residues. CDR3 residues: CASGVRTGGLETQYF. DNA of the CDR3: TGCGCCAGCGGAGTAAGGACAGGGGGCTTGGAGACCCAGTACTTC.

The chain has TRBV12-3 or TRBV12-4 and TRBJ2-3; 8 nucleotides agree with TRBD1. This CDR3 comprises 12 residues. V shed 5 bases, J shed 10 bases, and the junction held 5 bases outside the gene matches. The CDR3 spells CASSLQGGAQYF. The CDR3 DNA sequence: TGTGCCAGCAGTCTACAGGGGGGAGCGCAGTATTTT.

The rearrangement joins TRBV6-5 to TRBJ1-4; D might be TRBD1 (6 bases). With 6 bases removed from V and 13 bases from J, the gap between germline ends came to 21 bases. The germline V gene has CDR1 MNHEY and CDR2 SVGAGI. This CDR3 has 14 residues. The CDR3: CASRLYPGEESLFF. In DNA form, the CDR3 reads TGTGCCAGCAGATTATACCCAGGGGAAGAGTCACTGTTTTTT.

The V and J genes are TRBV13 and TRBJ2-6, with 11 bases aligning to TRBD2. CDR1 is PRHDT, CDR2 FYEKMQ, per germline (reference sequence). The length of the CDR3 is 18 residues. The ends lost 5 bases at V and 0 bases at J; junction bases unmatched: 6. This CDR3 is CASSPGTSGSSGANVLTF. In nucleotides, the CDR3 is TGTGCCAGCAGCCCTGGGACTAGCGGAAGCTCTGGGGCCAACGTCCTGACTTTC.

The rearrangement uses TRBV29-1 and TRBJ2-7; TRBD2 agrees at 15 bases. Germline assignment: CDR1 SQVTM and CDR2 ANQGSEA. J was trimmed by 5 bases and V by 6 bases; bases with no gene match: 8. CDR3 length equals 15 residues. CDR3 loop: CSVRGLAGGSDEQYF. CDR3 nucleotide sequence: TGCAGCGTCAGGGGACTAGCGGGAGGTAGTGACGAGCAGTACTTC.

The genes are TRBV7-3 and TRBJ2-3, with TRBD1 identical over 8 bases. The V gene end was trimmed by 5 bases and the J gene end by 1 base; junction bases not matched to a gene: 5. Germline V CDR1 and CDR2: SGHTA, FQGTGA. This CDR3 contains 15 residues. The CDR3 protein is CASSRTGIRTDTQYF. CDR3 DNA: TGTGCCAGCAGCAGGACAGGGATTCGCACAGATACGCAGTATTTT. Full variable domain (remainder filled in from reference TRBV7-3 and TRBJ2-3): GAGVSQTPSNKVTEKGKYVELRCDPISGHTALYWYRQSLGQGPEFLIYFQGTGAADDSGLPNDRFFAVRPEGSVSTLKIQRTERGDSAVYLCASSRTGIRTDTQYFGPGTRLTVL.

V and J are TRBV24-1 and TRBJ2-1, with a weak D call TRBD2 (6 bases). V lost 5 bases to trimming and J lost 9 bases, with 16 bases between them. The CDR3 loop spans 14 amino acids. CDR1 is KGHDR and CDR2 is SFDVKD in the germline V gene. This chain's CDR3 is CATSVYPGRGEQFF. CDR3 DNA sequence: TGTGCCACCAGTGTTTACCCCGGGAGAGGTGAGCAGTTCTTC.

The rearrangement joins TRBV9 to TRBJ2-7; possible D gene TRBD1, 7 bases. Germline assignment: CDR1 SGDLS and CDR2 YYNGEE. V lost 4 bases and J 4 bases, leaving 18 bases between the germline ends. The CDR3 runs to 15 residues. CDR3 residues: CASSTSGGSGYEQYF. The CDR3 bases are TGTGCCAGCAGCACTTCAGGGGGTAGCGGTTACGAGCAGTACTTC.

The chain links TRBV6-5 to TRBJ1-5; D may be TRBD1 (6 bases). This CDR3 contains 14 residues. The V end was cut by 8 bases, the J end by 3 bases, with 14 bases between. Germline-derived CDR1 and CDR2 are MNHEY and SVGAGI. CDR3 in DNA: TGTGCCAGCGGTCGGGGGGCTGACAATCAGCCCCAGCATTTT. Translation: CASGRGADNQPQHF.

The chain carries TRBV25-1 and TRBJ1-2, with D perhaps matching TRBD1 (5 bases). The CDR3 length is 14 residues. The germline gives CDR1 MGHDK, CDR2 SYGVNS. V was trimmed by 5 bases and J by 2 bases, leaving 12 bases between them. CDR3 in amino acids: CASSSMSGNYGYTF. The CDR3 nucleotides are TGTGCCAGCAGTTCTATGTCAGGGAACTATGGCTACACCTTC.

Only one count was recorded for this clone. The chain links TRBV24-1 to TRBJ1-2; 9 bases fit TRBD1. The CDR3 extends over 14 amino acids. CDR1 KGHDR and CDR2 SFDVKD come from the germline V gene. V trimming: 7 bases; J trimming: 6 bases; junction bases outside the gene matches: 8. The CDR3: CATRDTGGEDGYTF. The CDR3 coding sequence is TGTGCCACCAGGGATACAGGGGGCGAGGATGGCTACACCTTC.

The chain recombines TRBV5-1 with TRBJ2-3, with D possibly being TRBD2 (6 bases). Trimming stripped 7 bases from V and 6 bases from J, with 24 bases between. The CDR3 runs 16 residues. Germline V lookup: CDR1 SGHRS, CDR2 YFSETQ. Here the CDR3 DNA reads TGCGCCAGCTCCCTGACCGGGACTCAAGGCGGCGATACGCAGTATTTT. Translating it yields CASSLTGTQGGDTQYF.

On this clone itself: A much larger clone lies one base from this, so it may be a read error. The V call is TRBV9, the J call TRBJ2-3, with D perhaps matching TRBD2 (6 bases). The V end was cut by 4 bases, the J end by 1 base, with 7 bases between. From germline, CDR1 is SGDLS and CDR2 YYNGEE. The CDR3 spans 13 residues. This CDR3 reads CASSPGGTDTQYF. In DNA, the CDR3 is TGTGCCAGCAGCCCGGGGGGCACAGATACGCAGTATTTT.

This clone has a single count. The genes are TRBV10-1 and TRBJ2-7; 7 bases match TRBD2. Germline V gene sequence: CDR1 WNHNN, CDR2 SYGVQD (reference sequence). J gave up 3 bases and V 4 bases, and 9 bases lay outside the gene matches. The CDR3 has 15 amino acids. CDR3 nucleotides: TGCGCCAGCAGTGCGAGGGTAGCGGGCCTCTACGAGCAGTACTTC. This sequence encodes CASSARVAGLYEQYF.

A remark on this clone: An end of the junction differs from the germline gene, which may be a read error. This chain links TRBV27 with TRBJ1-2; 12 bases align to TRBD1. In germline, CDR1 is MNHEY, CDR2 SMNVEV (reference sequence). This CDR3 contains 14 residues. CDR3 coding DNA: TGTGCCAGCAGTTTCAAACCGGGACAGGGGGCTTTAGGGTTC. Translated: CASSFKPGQGALGF.